The 6 T cell receptor beta chains given below trace back to one sample, sequenced in a study of T cell responses to AZD1222 COVID-19 vaccine (dated by TCRdb to the early 2020s). Library prep was done by the immunoSEQ multiplex PCR assay. The table was pulled from immuneACCESS by TCRdb, which kept in-frame rearrangements only. Such tables lose some clones; where checked, under half of the loss comes from unresolved V genes, and the rest has no known cause. For this sample there are some 120,000 clones; 70% to 90% appear just once. Roughly 1.6% of the sample is taken by the ten largest. The sample's time point label is to be understood as: baseline before first vaccination. The sequencing used peripheral blood, collected on day 0 of AZD1222 vaccination. The receptors originated from an adult in good health.

This sequence joins TRBV24-1 and TRBJ1-5; D ambiguous. V lost 5 bases to trimming and J lost 1 base, with 5 bases between them. CDR1 KGHDR and CDR2 SFDVKD come from the germline V gene. This CDR3 region has 13 residues. CDR3 loop: CATSVRSNQPQHF. The CDR3 DNA sequence: TGTGCCACCAGTGTGAGAAGCAATCAGCCCCAGCATTTT.

The genes are TRBV5-5 and TRBJ1-1; D is uncertain. The germline gives CDR1 SGHKS, CDR2 YYEKEE (reference sequence). Trimming took 0 bases from V and 3 from J, leaving 6 bases between them. CDR3 length equals 13 residues. CDR3 residues: CASSLADYTEAFF. The CDR3 DNA sequence: TGTGCCAGCAGCTTGGCTGATTACACTGAAGCTTTCTTT.

The chain combines TRBV9 with TRBJ2-3; D is ambiguous. CDR1 is SGDLS and CDR2 is YYNGEE in the germline V gene. Trimming took off 0 bases at V and 6 bases at J, with 14 bases between the two ends. The CDR3 covers 15 residues. The CDR3 loop reads CASSVDSQTRDTQYF. For the CDR3, the DNA is TGTGCCAGCAGCGTAGATTCGCAAACCAGGGATACGCAGTATTTT.

The chain employs TRBV4-3 and TRBJ2-7; D gene unclear. The CDR3 sequence is 13 residues long. The V gene lost 3 bases and the J gene lost 5 bases, with 11 bases spanning the gap. Germline lookup yields CDR1 LGHNA and CDR2 YSLEER. Here the CDR3 DNA reads TGCGCCAGCAGCCAGGCCCTACGGAACGAGCAGTACTTC. It yields the protein CASSQALRNEQYF.

This clone was recorded only once. This chain connects TRBV13 to TRBJ2-4; 7 bases match TRBD1. There are 14 residues in the CDR3. Germline V lookup: CDR1 PRHDT, CDR2 FYEKMQ (reference sequence). Germline trimming cut 5 bases from V and 6 bases from J; bases unmatched to any gene: 7. The CDR3 region has the DNA TGTGCCAGCAGCATCGACAGGGATCCAAACATTCAGTACTTC. Translated: CASSIDRDPNIQYF.

The gene calls are TRBV4-1 and TRBJ1-2; D ambiguous. Trimming removed 4 bases from V and 0 bases from J, with 18 bases in between. The length of the CDR3 is 17 residues. The germline CDR1 and CDR2 sequences are MGHRA and YSYEKL. CDR3 nucleotides: TGCGCCAGCAGCCGCATGTCCGCCAGCACAGCTAACTATGGCTACACCTTC. Its protein product is CASSRMSASTANYGYTF.